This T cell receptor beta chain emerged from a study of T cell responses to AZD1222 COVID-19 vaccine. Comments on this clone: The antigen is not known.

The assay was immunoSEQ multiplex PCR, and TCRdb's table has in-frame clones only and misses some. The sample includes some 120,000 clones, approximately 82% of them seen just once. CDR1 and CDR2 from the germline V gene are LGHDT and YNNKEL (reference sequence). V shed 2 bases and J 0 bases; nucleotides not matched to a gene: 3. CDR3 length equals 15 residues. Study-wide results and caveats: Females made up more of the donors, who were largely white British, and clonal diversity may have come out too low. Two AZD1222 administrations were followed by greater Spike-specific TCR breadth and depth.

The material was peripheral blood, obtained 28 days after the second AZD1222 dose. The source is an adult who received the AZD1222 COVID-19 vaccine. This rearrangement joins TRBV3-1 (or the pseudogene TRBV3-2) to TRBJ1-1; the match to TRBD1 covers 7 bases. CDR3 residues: CASSQMTGLNTEAFF. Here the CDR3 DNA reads TGTGCCAGCAGCCAAATGACAGGGTTGAACACTGAAGCTTTCTTT.